This T cell receptor (beta chain) was documented in a study of T-cell reconstitution after alpha-beta-depleted transplantation in children. Whole-study results and caveats: The authors attributed T-cell counts and diversity one year after transplant mostly to newly produced T cells. Several hundred expanded graft clones reportedly gave rise to the alpha-beta T cells present about two months after transplant.

Preparation of the TCRbeta library used unique molecular identifiers. One entry per CDR3 protein, called by TCRdb with MiXCR from the PCR reads. Altogether 200,000 or so distinct CDR3 sequences are present, about 7% being singletons, with the ten largest covering about 6%. This clonotype was counted only a few times. The antigen is not known. J lost 4 bases, V lost 0 bases, and 6 bases had no gene match. Per the germline V gene, CDR1 is MNHNS and CDR2 is SASEGT. This CDR3 is 16 amino acids long. The chain has TRBV6-1 and TRBJ2-4; TRBD1 matches at 7 bases. The receptor was derived from a boy aged 2-9 years with acute lymphoblastic leukemia, due to receive a stem cell transplant. Sample: PBMCs, taken before TCRalphabeta/CD19-depleted stem cell transplant. The DNA of the CDR3 is TGTGCCAGCAGTGAAGCGACAGGGCGGCTTAAAAACATTCAGTACTTC. Protein: CASSEATGRLKNIQYF.